Shown below are 28 T cell receptor beta chains from a single sample sequenced in a study of cytomegalovirus exposure and HLA in healthy donors. Profiling relied on immunoSEQ multiplex PCR, and the TCRdb table lists in-frame clones only, not all of them. The profile shows about 69,000 clones, roughly 95% of them singletons. Material for sequencing was PBMCs. The receptors come from a woman between 18 and 30 years old in good health and CMV-seropositive.

This chain links TRBV10-3 with TRBJ1-4; TRBD1 agrees at 7 bases. The CDR3 covers 14 residues. Germline loops: CDR1 ENHRY, CDR2 SYGVKD. J was trimmed by 5 bases and V by 3 bases; bases with no gene match: 3. In nucleotides, the CDR3 is TGTGCCATCAGTGAAGGCAGGGGGAATGAAAAACTGTTTTTT. Translation: CAISEGRGNEKLFF.

J is TRBJ1-5 and V is TRBV2, with 7 bases lining up with TRBD1. CDR3 length: 15 residues. Germline V gives CDR1 SNHLY, CDR2 FYNNEI. The V segment lost 7 bases and the J segment 5 bases; nucleotides outside the gene matches: 11. The CDR3, as DNA: TGTGCCAGCATGTATGACAGGGTAGGGGATCAGCCCCAGCATTTT. The encoded protein is CASMYDRVGDQPQHF.

The rearrangement uses TRBV6-4 and TRBJ2-1; 9 nucleotides match TRBD2. Per the germline V gene, CDR1 is MRHNA and CDR2 is SNTAGT. This CDR3 has 12 residues. J lost 10 bases, V lost 5 bases, and 3 bases had no gene match. The CDR3 region is CASSNLAGEQFF. CDR3 sequence (DNA): TGTGCCAGCAGTAACCTAGCGGGAGAGCAGTTCTTC.

This chain uses TRBV7-9 with TRBJ2-2, with D unclear. Germline loops: CDR1 SEHNR, CDR2 FQNEAQ (reference sequence). This CDR3 is 12 amino acids long. Trimming cost V 7 bases and J 3 bases, with 6 bases left between them. DNA of the CDR3: TGTGCCAGCACCCCGTACACCGGGGAGCTGTTTTTT. Its protein product is CASTPYTGELFF.

This clone was seen once. The chain has TRBV19 and TRBJ1-4; 7 bases line up with TRBD1. CDR3 size: 14 residues. J lost 5 bases, V lost 5 bases, and 5 bases had no gene match. CDR1 and CDR2 (germline): LNHDA, SQIVND (reference sequence). CDR3 sequence reads: CASSQGGVNEKLFF. The DNA of the CDR3 is TGTGCCAGTAGTCAGGGGGGCGTAAATGAAAAACTGTTTTTT.

The gene calls are TRBV28 and TRBJ1-1; D may be TRBD1 (5 bases). CDR1 and CDR2 from the germline V gene are MDHEN and SYDVKM. The CDR3 sequence is 14 residues long. The germline V and J ends were trimmed by 5 bases and 4 bases, with 14 bases remaining between them. CDR3: CASSLQAKVTEAFF. The DNA of the CDR3 is TGTGCCAGCAGTCTACAGGCCAAGGTCACTGAAGCTTTCTTT.

The rearrangement joins TRBV27 to TRBJ2-1; 10 nucleotides align to TRBD1. V shed 6 bases, J shed 9 bases, and the junction held 5 bases outside the gene matches. The CDR3 totals 13 residues. Germline loops: CDR1 MNHEY, CDR2 SMNVEV (reference sequence). The CDR3 nucleotides read TGTGCCAGCAGGACAGGGGGCGGGACTGAGCAGTTCTTC. Translation: CASRTGGGTEQFF.

This chain uses TRBV2 with TRBJ1-4; 7 bases line up with TRBD1. The CDR3 runs to 14 residues. The V segment lost 6 bases and the J segment 5 bases; nucleotides outside the gene matches: 6. Germline V gene lookup returns CDR1 SNHLY and CDR2 FYNNEI. CDR3 loop: CASRYTGANEKLFF. The CDR3 DNA reads as TGTGCCAGCAGGTACACAGGGGCAAATGAAAAACTGTTTTTT.

The chain uses TRBV5-4 and TRBJ2-3, with 9 bases fitting TRBD1. The V segment lost 4 bases and the J segment 7 bases; nucleotides outside the gene matches: 13. The CDR3 contains 16 residues. Germline CDR1 is SGHNT and CDR2 is YYREEE (reference sequence). The CDR3 sequence: CASSMESGTGSNTQYF. The CDR3 DNA sequence: TGTGCCAGCAGCATGGAATCCGGGACAGGGTCCAATACGCAGTATTTT.

This clone appeared once. The V call is TRBV30, the J call TRBJ2-5, with D hard to call. Germline loops: CDR1 GTSNPN, CDR2 SVGIG (reference sequence). The CDR3 contains 11 residues. V was clipped by 0 bases and J by 5 bases, with 4 bases between them. The CDR3 region is CAWSVGETQYF. The CDR3 DNA reads as TGTGCCTGGAGTGTCGGGGAGACCCAGTACTTC.

The gene calls are TRBV6-1 and TRBJ2-2, with TRBD1 matching over 7 bases. The V gene's germline CDR1 is MNHNS and CDR2 SASEGT. After removal of 3 bases from V and 5 bases from J, the junction contained 9 bases not matched to a gene. The CDR3 spans 16 residues. The CDR3 DNA reads as TGTGCCAGCAGTGACATGGACAGGCTGATGACCGGGGAGCTGTTTTTT. It codes for CASSDMDRLMTGELFF.

The rearrangement links TRBV18 to TRBJ2-1; 7 bases line up with TRBD2. The length of the CDR3 is 17 residues. V lost 3 bases to trimming and J lost 0 bases; unmatched junction nucleotides: 8. Germline CDR1 reads KGHSH; CDR2 reads LQKENI. Here the CDR3 DNA reads TGTGCCAGCTCACCTTCTAGCGGATGGAGCTCCTACAATGAGCAGTTCTTC. Its translation: CASSPSSGWSSYNEQFF.

CDR3 nucleotide sequence: TGTGCCTGGAGTCTAGCCGTAGGGCAGTTCTTC. This codes for CAWSLAVGQFF. The chain is built from TRBV30 and TRBJ2-1; the D gene is possibly TRBD2 (5 bases). Germline CDR1 is GTSNPN and CDR2 is SVGIG (reference sequence). V lost 2 bases and J lost 12, with 11 bases in between. CDR3 size: 11 residues.

V and J are TRBV28 and TRBJ2-7, with unresolved D. The CDR3 spans 11 residues. In germline, CDR1 is MDHEN, CDR2 SYDVKM. The germline V and J ends were trimmed by 6 bases and 4 bases, with 7 bases remaining between them. The CDR3 DNA follows: TGTGCCAGCAGCCTAAATTACGAGCAGTACTTC. It codes for CASSLNYEQYF.

The gene calls are TRBV6-1 and TRBJ1-2; 8 nucleotides align to TRBD1. The germline V gene has CDR1 MNHNS and CDR2 SASEGT. The CDR3 has 16 amino acids. Germline trimming cut 0 bases from V and 5 bases from J; bases unmatched to any gene: 8. DNA of the CDR3: TGTGCCAGCAGTGAAGCGGCTTTTGGGACAGGATATGGCTACACCTTC. It codes for CASSEAAFGTGYGYTF.

The chain recombines TRBV10-3 with TRBJ2-1, with 10 positions matching TRBD2. The CDR3 length is 15 residues. Germline V gene sequence: CDR1 ENHRY, CDR2 SYGVKD. The ends lost 6 bases at V and 2 bases at J; junction bases unmatched: 4. The CDR3 reads CAIRGAGGPYNEQFF. CDR3 nucleotides: TGTGCCATCAGGGGAGCGGGAGGGCCCTACAATGAGCAGTTCTTC.

The chain uses TRBV28 and TRBJ2-7; a weak D match, TRBD2 (6 bases). The germline CDR1 and CDR2 sequences are MDHEN and SYDVKM. The CDR3 spans 15 residues. V lost 5 bases to trimming and J lost 7 bases, with 21 bases between them. The DNA for the CDR3 is TGTGCCAGCAGTCCCCGACTAGATTCCCGTACTGAGCAGTACTTC. As protein: CASSPRLDSRTEQYF.

The rearrangement joins TRBV4-2 to TRBJ2-7; D not resolved. The germline V gene has CDR1 LGHNA and CDR2 YNFKEQ. The CDR3 has 15 amino acids. V lost 5 bases and J 1 base, leaving 15 bases between the germline ends. The CDR3 sequence is CASSSKDTSSYEQYF. The CDR3 DNA follows: TGTGCCAGCAGCTCAAAAGACACGTCTTCCTACGAGCAGTACTTC.

The chain recombines TRBV4-1 with TRBJ2-3, with D perhaps matching TRBD2 (5 bases). Deletions cut 1 base from V and 0 bases from J, with 23 bases between. Germline lookup yields CDR1 MGHRA and CDR2 YSYEKL. The CDR3 runs 20 residues. CDR3: CASSQGGLITRRTSTDTQYF. CDR3 DNA: TGCGCCAGCAGCCAAGGCGGGCTTATTACACGCCGTACTAGCACAGATACGCAGTATTTT.

The rearrangement uses TRBV6-5 and TRBJ2-5; D is ambiguous. CDR1 is MNHEY, CDR2 SVGAGI, per germline. The ends were cut back, 7 bases at V and 5 bases at J, with 17 bases in the middle. The CDR3 has 14 amino acids. Here the CDR3 DNA reads TGTGCCAGCAAGCTAGGAGAAAATAGCGAGACCCAGTACTTC. Protein product: CASKLGENSETQYF.

This rearrangement joins TRBV4-3 to TRBJ2-1; D not resolved. V lost 1 base and J 0 bases, leaving 13 bases between the germline ends. The CDR3 runs 17 residues. CDR1 is LGHNA and CDR2 is YSLEER in the germline V gene. CDR3 DNA: TGCGCCAGCAGCCAAGCCGTAACTACACGCTCCTACAATGAGCAGTTCTTC. Translating it yields CASSQAVTTRSYNEQFF.

This rearrangement joins TRBV18 to TRBJ2-6; D possibly corresponds to TRBD1 (6 bases). Trimming removed 4 bases at V and 1 base at J, with 11 bases between. This CDR3 has 16 residues. The germline gives CDR1 KGHSH, CDR2 LQKENI. CDR3 nucleotides: TGTGCCAGCTCACGGCCTACAGGGTCTGGGGCCAACGTCCTGACTTTC. It codes for CASSRPTGSGANVLTF.

The chain joins TRBV7-2 to TRBJ2-5, with 9 bases matching TRBD1. The germline gives CDR1 SGHTA, CDR2 FQGNSA. The CDR3 loop spans 14 amino acids. V lost 5 bases and J lost 4; bases outside the gene matches: 5. In DNA, the CDR3 is TGTGCCAGCAGCCTCAAGACAGGGGGAGAGACCCAGTACTTC. It yields the protein CASSLKTGGETQYF.

The chain carries TRBV27 and TRBJ2-4; the match to TRBD1 covers 7 bases. Trimming took 6 bases from V and 4 from J; bases not matched to a gene: 9. Germline V gene lookup returns CDR1 MNHEY and CDR2 SMNVEV (reference sequence). This CDR3 has 15 residues. Here the CDR3 DNA reads TGTGCCAGCAGCTCAGGGGGAGTCGGGAAAAACATTCAGTACTTC. It encodes CASSSGGVGKNIQYF.

A single count supports this clone. J is TRBJ1-2 and V is TRBV5-6, with D maybe TRBD1 (6 bases). CDR1 is SGHDT, CDR2 YYEEEE, per germline. Trimming cost V 2 bases and J 6 bases, with 11 bases left between them. This CDR3 spans 13 amino acids. CDR3 region: CASSFMGADGYTF. CDR3 nucleotide sequence: TGTGCCAGCAGCTTTATGGGGGCGGATGGCTACACCTTC.

V gene TRBV19 combines with J gene TRBJ1-4, with TRBD1 as a possible D gene (6 bases). The V end lost 5 bases, the J end lost 7 bases, and 14 bases lay between the germline ends. In germline, CDR1 is LNHDA, CDR2 SQIVND (reference sequence). CDR3 length: 14 amino acids. The CDR3 coding sequence is TGTGCCAGTAGTGCCACAGGGAAGGTTGAAAAACTGTTTTTT. Translation: CASSATGKVEKLFF.

This sequence joins TRBV12-5 and TRBJ2-7; D remains unclear. The germline V gene has CDR1 LGHNT and CDR2 FRNRAP. The germline V and J ends were trimmed by 7 bases and 13 bases, with 17 bases remaining between them. This CDR3 contains 11 residues. CDR3 in DNA: TGTGCTAGTGACCTGTTTGGTGTGAGCTACTTC. Its translation is CASDLFGVSYF.

This sequence joins TRBV6-5 and TRBJ2-7; a possible D gene is TRBD2 (6 bases). The CDR3 covers 15 residues. CDR1 and CDR2 from the germline V gene are MNHEY and SVGAGI. Trimming cost V 1 base and J 1 base, with 11 bases left between them. This CDR3 is CASSYYAGPSYEQYF. DNA of the CDR3: TGTGCCAGCAGTTACTATGCGGGACCTTCCTACGAGCAGTACTTC.